This T cell receptor beta chain emerged from a study of spatial heterogeneity in lung cancer. As for this clonotype: A much larger clone lies one base from this, so it may be a read error.

A single record per CDR3 protein comes from TCRdb applying MiXCR to the 5' RACE reads. Of 13,000 to 15,000 distinct CDR3 sequences listed, 10% to 12% were seen once; the top ten hold 34%. V dropped 4 bases and J dropped 12 bases, with 19 bases sitting between them. This CDR3 is 13 amino acids long. Germline V gene sequence: CDR1 SGHDT, CDR2 YYEEEE. As for time point: sample taken at primary tumor resection. Sequencing was performed on whole RNA extracted from tumor and nontumor lung tissue, or from frozen PBMC, and the material was left unsorted. The sequence was collected from a female donor with early-stage non-small cell lung cancer. This chain joins TRBV5-6 and TRBJ1-1, with D possibly being TRBD1 (5 bases). The source was PBMCs, collected at surgery. The DNA of the CDR3 is TGTGCCAGCAGCGGGTGGGACGGTGGAGAACCTTTCTTT. Translated: CASSGWDGGEPFF.